This T cell receptor beta chain was sequenced in a study of Ad26.COV2.S vaccination and SARS-CoV-2 variants. Study results and caveats: Breadth and depth estimates from TCRs may understate total T cell responses.

The assay was immunoSEQ multiplex PCR, and TCRdb's table has in-frame clones only and misses some. The data contain nearly 400,000 clones, 89% of them singletons. The trim removed 6 bases at V and 2 bases at J, leaving 4 bases unmatched. Germline CDR1 is MNHEY and CDR2 is SVGAGI. This CDR3 region has 15 residues. In regard to this clone: The antigen is not known.

Documented treatment: 15 to 20 received Ad26.COV2.S at low or high dose, single or two shots; about 5 received placebo; per-sample allocation not given. The samples were gathered on day 63 after the first injection of vaccine or placebo. The shot given was an Ad26 vector that makes Wuhan-strain SARS-CoV-2 spike. The chain couples TRBV6-5 to TRBJ2-7; 13 positions agree with TRBD2. The TCR comes from a person between 18 and 60 years old who received the Ad26.COV2.S COVID-19 vaccine or a placebo. The specimen was peripheral blood, collected in a trial of Ad26.COV2.S vaccine versus placebo. The CDR3 DNA reads TGTGCCAGCAGCCTGACTAGCGGGGGGCCCTACGAGCAGTACTTC. This codes for CASSLTSGGPYEQYF.